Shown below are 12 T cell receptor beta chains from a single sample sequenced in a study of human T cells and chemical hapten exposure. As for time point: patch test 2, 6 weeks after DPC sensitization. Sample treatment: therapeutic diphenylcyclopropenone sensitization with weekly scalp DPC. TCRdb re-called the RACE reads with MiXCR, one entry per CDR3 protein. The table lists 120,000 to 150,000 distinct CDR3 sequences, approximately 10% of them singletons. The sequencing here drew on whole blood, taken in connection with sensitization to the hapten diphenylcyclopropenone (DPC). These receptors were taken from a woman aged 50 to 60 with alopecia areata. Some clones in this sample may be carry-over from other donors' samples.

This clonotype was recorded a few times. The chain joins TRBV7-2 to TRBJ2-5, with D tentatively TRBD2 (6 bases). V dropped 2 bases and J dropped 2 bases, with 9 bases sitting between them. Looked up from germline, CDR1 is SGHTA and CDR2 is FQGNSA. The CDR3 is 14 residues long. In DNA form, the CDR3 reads TGTGCCAGCAGCTTACTGGGACTGCAAGAGACCCAGTACTTC. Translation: CASSLLGLQETQYF.

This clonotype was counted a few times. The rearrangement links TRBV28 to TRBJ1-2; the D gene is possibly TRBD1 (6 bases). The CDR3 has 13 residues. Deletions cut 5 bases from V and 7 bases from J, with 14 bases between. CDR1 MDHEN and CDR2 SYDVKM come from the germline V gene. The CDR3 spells CASSRTGTAGYTF. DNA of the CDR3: TGTGCCAGCAGTCGAACAGGGACCGCTGGCTACACCTTC.

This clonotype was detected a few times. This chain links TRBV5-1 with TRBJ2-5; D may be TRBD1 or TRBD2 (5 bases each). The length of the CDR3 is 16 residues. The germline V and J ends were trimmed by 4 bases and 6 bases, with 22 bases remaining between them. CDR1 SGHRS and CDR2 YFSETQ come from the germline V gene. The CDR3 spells CASSPGADPGWKTQYF. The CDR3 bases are TGCGCCAGCAGCCCTGGGGCAGACCCGGGGTGGAAGACCCAGTACTTC.

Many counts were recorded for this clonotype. The CDR3, as DNA: TGTGCCAGCAGTTACTCGGCCGGGTTTGGCAATCAGCCCCAGCATTTT. Its protein product is CASSYSAGFGNQPQHF. The rearrangement links TRBV6-2 or TRBV6-3 to TRBJ1-5; D uncertain. The germline CDR1 and CDR2 sequences are MNHEY and SVGEGT. The CDR3 has 16 residues. V was trimmed by 0 bases and J by 2 bases, leaving 11 bases between them.

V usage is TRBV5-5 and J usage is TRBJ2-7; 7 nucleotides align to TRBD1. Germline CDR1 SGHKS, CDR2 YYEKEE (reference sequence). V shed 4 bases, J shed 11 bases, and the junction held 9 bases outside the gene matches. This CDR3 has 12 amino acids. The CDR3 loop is CASSRDSWREYF. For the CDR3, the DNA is TGTGCCAGCAGCCGGGACAGTTGGAGAGAGTACTTC.

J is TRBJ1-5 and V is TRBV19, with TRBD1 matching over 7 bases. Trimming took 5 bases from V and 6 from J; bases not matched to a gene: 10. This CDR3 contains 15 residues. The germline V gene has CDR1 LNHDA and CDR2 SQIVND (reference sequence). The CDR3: CASSFDRESFQPQHF. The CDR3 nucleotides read TGTGCCAGTAGTTTCGACAGGGAATCGTTTCAGCCCCAGCATTTT.

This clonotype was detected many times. CDR3 sequence reads: CSVNHINTDTQYF. CDR3 nucleotide sequence: TGCAGCGTCAACCACATAAACACAGATACGCAGTATTTT. V gene TRBV29-1 combines with J gene TRBJ2-3; unclear D gene. The V end lost 6 bases, the J end lost 2 bases, and 12 bases lay between the germline ends. The germline V gene has CDR1 SQVTM and CDR2 ANQGSEA. CDR3 size: 13 residues.

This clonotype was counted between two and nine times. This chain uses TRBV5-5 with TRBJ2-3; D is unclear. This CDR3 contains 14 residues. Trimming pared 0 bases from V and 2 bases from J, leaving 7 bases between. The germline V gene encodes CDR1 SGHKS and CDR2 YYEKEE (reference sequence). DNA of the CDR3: TGTGCCAGCAGCTTGGCCACGCTCACAGATACGCAGTATTTT. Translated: CASSLATLTDTQYF.

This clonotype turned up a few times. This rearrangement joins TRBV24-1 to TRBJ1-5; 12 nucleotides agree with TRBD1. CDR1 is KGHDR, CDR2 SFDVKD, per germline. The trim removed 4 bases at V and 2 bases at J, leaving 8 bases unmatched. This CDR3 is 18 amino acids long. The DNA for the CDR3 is TGTGCCACCAGTGAGTCCGGGACAGGGGGCTTCGGCAATCAGCCCCAGCATTTT. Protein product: CATSESGTGGFGNQPQHF.

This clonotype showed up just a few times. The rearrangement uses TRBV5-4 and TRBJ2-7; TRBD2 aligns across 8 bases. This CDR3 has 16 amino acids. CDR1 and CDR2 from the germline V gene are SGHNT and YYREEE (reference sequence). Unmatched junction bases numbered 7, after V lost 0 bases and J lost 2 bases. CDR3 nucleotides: TGTGCCAGCAGCTTGGTTAGCGGGAAGGGTGCCTACGAGCAGTACTTC. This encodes CASSLVSGKGAYEQYF. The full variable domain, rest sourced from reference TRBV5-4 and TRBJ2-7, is ETGVTQSPTHLIKTRGQQVTLRCSSQSGHNTVSWYQQALGQGPQFIFQYYREEENGRGNFPPRFSGLQFPNYSSELNVNALELDDSALYLCASSLVSGKGAYEQYFGPGTRLTVT.

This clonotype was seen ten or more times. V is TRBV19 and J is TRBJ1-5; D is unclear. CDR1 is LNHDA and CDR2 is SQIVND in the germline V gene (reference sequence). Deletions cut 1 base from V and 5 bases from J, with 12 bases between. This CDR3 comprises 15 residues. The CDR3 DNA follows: TGTGCCAGTAGTATAGCAACCCCCGGATATCAGCCCCAGCATTTT. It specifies CASSIATPGYQPQHF. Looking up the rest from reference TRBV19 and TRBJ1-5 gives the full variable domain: DGGITQSPKYLFRKEGQNVTLSCEQNLNHDAMYWYRQDPGQGLRLIYYSQIVNDFQKGDIAEGYSVSREKKESFPLTVTSAQKNPTAFYLCASSIATPGYQPQHFGDGTRLSIL.

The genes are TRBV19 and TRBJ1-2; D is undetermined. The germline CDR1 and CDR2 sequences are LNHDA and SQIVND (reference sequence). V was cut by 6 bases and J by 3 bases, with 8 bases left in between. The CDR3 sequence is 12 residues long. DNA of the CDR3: TGTGCCAGTAGCCCGGTTGACTATGGCTACACCTTC. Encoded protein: CASSPVDYGYTF. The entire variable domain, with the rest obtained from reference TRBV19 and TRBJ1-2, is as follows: DGGITQSPKYLFRKEGQNVTLSCEQNLNHDAMYWYRQDPGQGLRLIYYSQIVNDFQKGDIAEGYSVSREKKESFPLTVTSAQKNPTAFYLCASSPVDYGYTFGSGTRLTVV.